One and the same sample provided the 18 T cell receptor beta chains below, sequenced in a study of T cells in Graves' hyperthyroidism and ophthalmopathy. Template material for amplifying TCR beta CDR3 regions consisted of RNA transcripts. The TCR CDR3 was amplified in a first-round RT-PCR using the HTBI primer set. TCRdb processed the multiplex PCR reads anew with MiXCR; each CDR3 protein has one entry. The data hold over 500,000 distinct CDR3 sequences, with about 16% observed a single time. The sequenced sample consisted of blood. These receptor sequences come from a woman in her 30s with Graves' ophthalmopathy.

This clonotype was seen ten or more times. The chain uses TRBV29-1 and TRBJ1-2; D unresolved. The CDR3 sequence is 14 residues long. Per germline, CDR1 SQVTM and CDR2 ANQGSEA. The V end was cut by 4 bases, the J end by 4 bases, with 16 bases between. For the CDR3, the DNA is TGCAGCGTTGGGGGTCCAGAGGTTGGCTATGGCTACACCTTC. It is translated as CSVGGPEVGYGYTF.

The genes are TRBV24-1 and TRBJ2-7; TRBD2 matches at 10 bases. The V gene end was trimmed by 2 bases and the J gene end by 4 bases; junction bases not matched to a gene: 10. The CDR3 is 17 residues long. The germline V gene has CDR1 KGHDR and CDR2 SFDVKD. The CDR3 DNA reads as TGTGCCACCAGTGATTCCCCGCCAGCGGGAGGGCTATACGAGCAGTACTTC. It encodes CATSDSPPAGGLYEQYF.

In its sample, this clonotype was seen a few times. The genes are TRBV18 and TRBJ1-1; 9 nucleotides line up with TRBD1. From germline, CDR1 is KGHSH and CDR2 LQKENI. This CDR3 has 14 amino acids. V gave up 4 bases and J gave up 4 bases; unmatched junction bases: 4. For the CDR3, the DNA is TGTGCCAGCTCACGGGACAGGGCGCCCACTGAAGCTTTCTTT. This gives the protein CASSRDRAPTEAFF.

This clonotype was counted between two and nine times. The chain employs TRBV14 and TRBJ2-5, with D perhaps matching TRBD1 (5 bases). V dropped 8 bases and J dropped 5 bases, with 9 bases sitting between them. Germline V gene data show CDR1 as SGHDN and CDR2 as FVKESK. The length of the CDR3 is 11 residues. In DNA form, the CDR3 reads TGTGCCAGCGCAGGGTCGGAGACCCAGTACTTC. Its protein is CASAGSETQYF. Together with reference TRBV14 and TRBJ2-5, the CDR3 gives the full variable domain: EAGVTQFPSHSVIEKGQTVTLRCDPISGHDNLYWYRRVMGKEIKFLLHFVKESKQDESGMPNNRFLAERTGGTYSTLKVQPAELEDSGVYFCASAGSETQYFGPGTRLLVL.

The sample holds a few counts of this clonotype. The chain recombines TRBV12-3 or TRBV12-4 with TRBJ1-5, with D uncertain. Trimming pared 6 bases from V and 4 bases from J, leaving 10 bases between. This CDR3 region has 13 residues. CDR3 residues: CASRKDRNQPQHF. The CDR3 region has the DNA TGTGCCAGCAGGAAGGACCGAAATCAGCCCCAGCATTTT.

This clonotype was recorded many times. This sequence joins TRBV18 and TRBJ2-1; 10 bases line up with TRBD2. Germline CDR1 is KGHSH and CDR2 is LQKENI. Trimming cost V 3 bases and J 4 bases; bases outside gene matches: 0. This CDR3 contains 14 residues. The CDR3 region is CASSPGLAYNEQFF. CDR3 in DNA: TGTGCCAGCTCACCGGGACTAGCGTACAATGAGCAGTTCTTC.

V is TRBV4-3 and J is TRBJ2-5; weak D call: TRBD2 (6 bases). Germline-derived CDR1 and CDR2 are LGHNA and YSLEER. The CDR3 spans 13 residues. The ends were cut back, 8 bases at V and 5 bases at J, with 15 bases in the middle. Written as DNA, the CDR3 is TGCGCCAGCGCCGCGGGCCGGGGGGAGACCCAGTACTTC. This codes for CASAAGRGETQYF.

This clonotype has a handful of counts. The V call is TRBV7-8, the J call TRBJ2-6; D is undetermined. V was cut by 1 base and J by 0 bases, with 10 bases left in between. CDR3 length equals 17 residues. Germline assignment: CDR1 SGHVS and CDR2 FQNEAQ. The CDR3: CASSLVASASGANVLTF. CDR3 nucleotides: TGTGCCAGCAGCTTAGTAGCCAGCGCCTCTGGGGCCAACGTCCTGACTTTC.

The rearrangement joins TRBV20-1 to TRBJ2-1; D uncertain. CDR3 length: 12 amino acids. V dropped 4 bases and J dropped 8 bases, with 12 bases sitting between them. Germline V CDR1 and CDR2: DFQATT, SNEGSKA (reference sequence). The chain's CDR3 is CSATLDFDEQFF. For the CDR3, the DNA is TGCAGTGCTACTCTCGACTTCGATGAGCAGTTCTTC.

The CDR3 coding sequence is TGTGCCAGTAGTATTTCAGACAGGGGTGATTACGAGCAGTACTTC. Protein product: CASSISDRGDYEQYF. This chain links TRBV19 with TRBJ2-7, with 8 bases aligning to TRBD1. CDR3 size: 15 residues. V shed 3 bases and J 4 bases; nucleotides not matched to a gene: 8. Germline values: CDR1 LNHDA, CDR2 SQIVND (reference sequence).

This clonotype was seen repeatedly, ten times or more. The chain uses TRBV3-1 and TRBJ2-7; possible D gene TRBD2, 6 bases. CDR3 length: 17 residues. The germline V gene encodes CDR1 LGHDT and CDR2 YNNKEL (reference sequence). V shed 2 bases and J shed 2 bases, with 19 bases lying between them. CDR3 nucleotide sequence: TGTGCCAGCAGCCAACGGGGAGGTTCGGGCAGCGCCTACGAGCAGTACTTC. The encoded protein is CASSQRGGSGSAYEQYF.

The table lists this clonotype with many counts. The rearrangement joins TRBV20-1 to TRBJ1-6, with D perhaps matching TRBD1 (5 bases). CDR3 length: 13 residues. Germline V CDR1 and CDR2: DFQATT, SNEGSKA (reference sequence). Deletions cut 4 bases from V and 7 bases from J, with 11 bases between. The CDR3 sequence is CSATGDYNSPLHF. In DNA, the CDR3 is TGCAGTGCTACGGGGGACTACAATTCACCCCTCCACTTT.

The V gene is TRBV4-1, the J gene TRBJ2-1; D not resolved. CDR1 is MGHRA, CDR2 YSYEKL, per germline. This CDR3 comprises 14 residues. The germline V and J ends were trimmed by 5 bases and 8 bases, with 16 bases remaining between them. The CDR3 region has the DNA TGCGCCAGCAGCACACCGACTGCGGTGGATGAGCAGTTCTTC. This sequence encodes CASSTPTAVDEQFF.

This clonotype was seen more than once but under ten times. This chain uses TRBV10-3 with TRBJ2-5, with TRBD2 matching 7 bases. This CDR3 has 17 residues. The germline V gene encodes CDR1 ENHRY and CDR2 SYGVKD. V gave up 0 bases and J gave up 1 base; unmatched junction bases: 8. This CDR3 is CAISESIGGSVQETQYF. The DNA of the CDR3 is TGTGCCATCAGTGAGTCGATCGGCGGGAGTGTCCAAGAGACCCAGTACTTC.

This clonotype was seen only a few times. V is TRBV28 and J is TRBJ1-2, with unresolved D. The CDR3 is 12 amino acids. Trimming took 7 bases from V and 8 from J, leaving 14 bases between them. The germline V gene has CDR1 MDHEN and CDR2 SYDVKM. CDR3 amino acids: CASNPSWRGYTF. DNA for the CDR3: TGTGCCAGCAACCCCAGTTGGCGAGGCTACACCTTC.

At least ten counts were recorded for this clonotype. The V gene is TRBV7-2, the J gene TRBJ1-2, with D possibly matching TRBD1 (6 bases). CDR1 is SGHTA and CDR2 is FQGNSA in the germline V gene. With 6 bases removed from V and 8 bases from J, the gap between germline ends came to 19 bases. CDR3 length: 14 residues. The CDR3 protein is CASSFKEKGTGYTF. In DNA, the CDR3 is TGTGCCAGCAGTTTCAAAGAAAAGGGGACAGGCTACACCTTC.

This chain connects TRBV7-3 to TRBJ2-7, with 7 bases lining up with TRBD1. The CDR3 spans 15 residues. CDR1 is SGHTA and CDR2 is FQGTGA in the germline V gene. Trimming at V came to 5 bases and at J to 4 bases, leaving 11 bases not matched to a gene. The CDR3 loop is CASSAGTVGGYEQYF. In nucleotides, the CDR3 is TGTGCCAGCAGCGCCGGGACAGTTGGGGGTTACGAGCAGTACTTC.

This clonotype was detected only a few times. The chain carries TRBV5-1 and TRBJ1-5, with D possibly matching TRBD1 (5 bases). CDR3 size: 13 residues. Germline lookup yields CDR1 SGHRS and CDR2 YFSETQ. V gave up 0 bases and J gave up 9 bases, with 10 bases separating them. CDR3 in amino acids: CASSLEGTPPQHF. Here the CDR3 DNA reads TGCGCCAGCAGCTTGGAAGGGACGCCGCCCCAGCATTTT.